These T cell receptor beta chains were read from a single sample in a study of response to subunit inactivated influenza vaccine. A single record per CDR3 protein comes from TCRdb applying MiXCR to the RT-PCR reads. The data contain some 500,000 distinct CDR3 sequences, over 10% of them seen just once; the ten biggest clones take up around 13%. This specimen was PBMCs from blood, taken about 40 days after vaccination. Receptors were obtained from a man in his fifties who received an inactivated influenza vaccine. The CDR3 runs from the conserved cysteine through the conserved F or W. The order of the fields is CDR3 protein, CDR3 DNA, V gene, clone size, J gene, D gene. D genes are given only for firm matches. Size is stated for part of the rows, as once, few or many counts, or as a class when the clone is expanded.

CSGSPLTEAFF TGCTCGGGCAGTCCCTTGACTGAAGCTTTCTTT TRBV29-1 . TRBJ1-1 .
CASSYVPGGFQETQYF TGTGCCAGCAGTTACGTCCCCGGGGGGTTCCAAGAGACCCAGTACTTC TRBV6-2/TRBV6-3 . TRBJ2-5 TRBD2
CSAGGASGRAETQYF TGCAGTGCTGGGGGGGCTAGCGGGAGGGCAGAGACCCAGTACTTC TRBV20-1 many TRBJ2-5 TRBD2
CASSLHLTSGGDTQYF TGTGCCAGCAGTCTACACCTTACTAGCGGGGGGGATACGCAGTATTTT TRBV7-2 few TRBJ2-3 TRBD2
CATSRDKGWAQFF TGTGCCACCAGCAGAGACAAGGGTTGGGCACAGTTCTTC TRBV15 . TRBJ2-1 .
CSASEGTYEQYF TGCAGTGCTAGCGAGGGTACCTACGAGCAGTACTTC TRBV20-1 few TRBJ2-7 .
CASSPRTAAYEQYF TGTGCCAGCAGCCCAAGGACGGCAGCCTACGAGCAGTACTTC TRBV7-2 many TRBJ2-7 .
CASSLVLGTEAFF TGTGCCAGCAGCTTGGTATTGGGCACTGAAGCTTTCTTT TRBV5-5 . TRBJ1-1 .
CASSLAGGFRETQYF TGTGCCAGCAGCTTAGCCGGGGGATTCCGGGAGACCCAGTACTTC TRBV7-2 . TRBJ2-5 .
CASSEWRGSSYNEQFF TGTGCCAGCAGTGAATGGCGGGGGAGCTCCTACAATGAGCAGTTCTTC TRBV6-1 . TRBJ2-1 TRBD2
CASGPIRNQPQHF TGCGCCAGCGGCCCCATCAGAAATCAGCCCCAGCATTTT TRBV5-1 few TRBJ1-5 .
CASSQGGYTRDKQFF TGCGCCAGCAGCCAAGGGGGCTATACCAGGGATAAGCAGTTCTTC TRBV4-3 . TRBJ2-1 .
CASSPSLQCWEQYF TGTGCCAGCAGCCCAAGTTTACAGTGCTGGGAGCAGTACTTC TRBV28 . TRBJ2-7 .
CASTDDTNEQFF TGTGCCAGCACCGACGACACCAATGAGCAGTTCTTC TRBV3-1 few TRBJ2-1 .